This T cell receptor (beta chain) appears in the sequencing data of a study of regulatory T cells in long-lasting Graves disease. The time point: newly diagnosed GD, antithyroid drugs for less than 3 months. The TCR library used RNA extracted from PBMCs. Arm-PCR of CDR3 regions and iRepertoire HTBI primers were used to build TCR beta libraries. TCRdb re-called the multiplex PCR reads through MiXCR, storing one row per CDR3 protein. The repertoire holds under 500,000 distinct CDR3 sequences, with about a sixth as singletons. The V gene's germline CDR1 is ENHRY and CDR2 SYGVKD. This CDR3 is built from 15 residues. V was cut by 1 base and J by 0 bases, with 9 bases left in between. This clonotype was seen many times. This sample also belongs to another study, concerning T cells in Graves' hyperthyroidism and ophthalmopathy. That report adds: TCR CDR3 regions were first amplified by RT-PCR with HTBI primers.

This rearrangement joins TRBV10-3 to TRBJ1-1; no clear D gene. The sequencing here drew on peripheral blood mononuclear cells (PBMCs), taken at new diagnosis, from a patient treated with antithyroid drugs. This TCR came from a woman aged 30 to 39 with Graves disease. The CDR3 loop reads CAISEWGGLNTEAFF. CDR3 nucleotide sequence: TGTGCCATCAGTGAGTGGGGAGGACTGAACACTGAAGCTTTCTTT.